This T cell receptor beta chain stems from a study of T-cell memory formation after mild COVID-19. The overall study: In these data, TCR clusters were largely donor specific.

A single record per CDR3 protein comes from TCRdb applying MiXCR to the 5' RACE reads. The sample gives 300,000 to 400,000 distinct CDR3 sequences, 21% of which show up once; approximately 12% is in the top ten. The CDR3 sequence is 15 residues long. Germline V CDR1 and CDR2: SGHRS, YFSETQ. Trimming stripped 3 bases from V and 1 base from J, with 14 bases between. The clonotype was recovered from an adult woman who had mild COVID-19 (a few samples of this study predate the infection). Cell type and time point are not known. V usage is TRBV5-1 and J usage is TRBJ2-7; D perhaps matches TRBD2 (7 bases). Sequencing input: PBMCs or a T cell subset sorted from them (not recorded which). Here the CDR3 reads CASSSRGGRSYEQYF. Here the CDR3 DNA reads TGCGCCAGCAGCTCGAGGGGGGGTAGGTCCTACGAGCAGTACTTC.